The 29 T cell receptor beta chains reported below all come from one sample, sequenced in a study of Graves' ophthalmopathy and Graves' hyperthyroidism. The authors amplified TCR beta CDR3 regions from RNA transcripts. HTBI primers were used in a first-round RT-PCR, which preceded a second-round multiplex PCR. One entry per CDR3 protein, called by TCRdb with MiXCR from the multiplex PCR reads. Here the sample spans around 340,000 distinct CDR3 sequences, 15% to 20% being singletons. The specimen sequenced was peripheral blood. The source of these receptors is an adult man with Graves' ophthalmopathy.

The CDR3 loop reads CAGHPLGRANEQYF. CDR3 nucleotide sequence: TGTGCCGGCCACCCTTTGGGGCGGGCCAACGAGCAGTACTTC. The chain uses TRBV30 and TRBJ2-7, with D perhaps assigned TRBD1 or TRBD2 (5 bases each). The CDR3 runs 14 residues. Germline V gives CDR1 GTSNPN, CDR2 SVGIG (reference sequence). Trimming shortened V by 8 bases and J by 5 bases, and 22 bases separated the two germline ends.

The V gene is TRBV29-1, the J gene TRBJ1-5; D is unclear. In germline, CDR1 is SQVTM, CDR2 ANQGSEA. The CDR3 length is 12 residues. The V end was cut by 4 bases, the J end by 5 bases, with 9 bases between. CDR3 nucleotides: TGCAGCGTTGCAGGTGGTGATCAGCCCCAGCATTTT. Amino acids: CSVAGGDQPQHF.

This clonotype showed up many times. This rearrangement joins TRBV3-1 to TRBJ2-7; 10 bases are shared with TRBD2. Per germline, CDR1 LGHDT and CDR2 YNNKEL (reference sequence). The junction had 8 bases not matched to a gene; V was cut back by 0 bases and J by 6 bases. The CDR3 covers 16 residues. The CDR3 coding sequence is TGTGCCAGCAGCCAAGATTCAAGCGGGAGGGTTGGCGAGCAGTACTTC. Its protein is CASSQDSSGRVGEQYF.

Many counts were recorded for this clonotype. The chain couples TRBV6-2 or TRBV6-3 to TRBJ1-6; the match to TRBD1 covers 7 bases. CDR3 length equals 16 residues. With V trimmed by 10 bases and J by 8 bases, 17 bases remained unmatched. Germline V gene data show CDR1 as MNHEY and CDR2 as SVGEGT. The CDR3 DNA reads as TGTGCCACTACGGACTTAAGGACAGGTCGCTATTCACCCCTCCACTTT. Amino acid sequence: CATTDLRTGRYSPLHF.

This clonotype appeared many times. The junction shows a germline mismatch at one end, possibly a read error. This chain connects TRBV7-7 to TRBJ1-1; 9 bases map to TRBD1. The germline V gene encodes CDR1 SSHAT and CDR2 FNYEAQ (reference sequence). This CDR3 is built from 15 residues. The DNA for the CDR3 is TGTGCTAGCAGCCGAACAGGGGGCCAAAGCACTGAAGCTTTCTTT. Encoded protein: CASSRTGGQSTEAFF. The full variable domain, in which reference TRBV7-7 and TRBJ1-1 provide the parts outside the CDR3, is GAGVSQSPRYKVTKRGQDVTLRCDPISSHATLYWYQQALGQGPEFLTYFNYEAQPDKSGLPSDRFSAERPEGSISTLTIQRTEQRDSAMYRCASSRTGGQSTEAFFGQGTRLTVV.

The sample holds many counts of this clonotype. The chain has TRBV3-1 and TRBJ2-5, with unresolved D. Germline CDR1 LGHDT, CDR2 YNNKEL (reference sequence). Between the trimmed V and J ends, which lost 3 bases and 2 bases, there was a span of 7 bases. There are 13 residues in the CDR3. The CDR3 DNA is TGTGCCAGCAGCCAGGCGAGACAAGAGACCCAGTACTTC. As protein: CASSQARQETQYF.

This clonotype was counted many times. The chain carries TRBV6-1 and TRBJ1-1; D uncertain. The germline gives CDR1 MNHNS, CDR2 SASEGT. Trimming took 7 bases from V and 6 from J, leaving 15 bases between them. This CDR3 is built from 13 residues. CDR3: CASTRPRAPEAFF. The CDR3 region has the DNA TGTGCCAGCACCCGACCTCGGGCCCCTGAAGCTTTCTTT.

This clonotype has ten or more counts. This rearrangement joins TRBV7-2 to TRBJ2-7, with D possibly matching TRBD2 (5 bases). Trimming removed 2 bases at V and 6 bases at J, with 14 bases between. The CDR3 consists of 14 residues. Per germline, CDR1 SGHTA and CDR2 FQGNSA. CDR3 sequence: CASSLWRVDCEQYF. The DNA of the CDR3 is TGTGCCAGCAGCTTATGGCGGGTGGACTGCGAGCAGTACTTC. Full variable domain (outside the CDR3, taken from reference TRBV7-2 and TRBJ2-7): GAGVSQSPSNKVTEKGKDVELRCDPISGHTALYWYRQSLGQGLEFLIYFQGNSAPDKSGLPSDRFSAERTGGSVSTLTIQRTQQEDSAVYLCASSLWRVDCEQYFGPGTRLTVT.

In this sample, this clonotype turned up many times. The rearrangement uses TRBV12-3 or TRBV12-4 and TRBJ1-3; D may be TRBD1 (6 bases). The CDR3 covers 16 residues. V lost 3 bases to trimming and J lost 0 bases, with 12 bases between them. The CDR3 is CASSFGGRISGNTIYF. CDR3 DNA sequence: TGTGCCAGCAGTTTTGGGGGGCGGATCTCTGGAAACACCATATATTTT.

This clonotype was found many times. The chain is built from TRBV7-3 and TRBJ1-6, with 10 bases matching TRBD1. The CDR3 is made up of 14 amino acids. CDR1 and CDR2 (germline): SGHTA, FQGTGA. J lost 8 bases, V lost 5 bases, and 3 bases had no gene match. CDR3: CASSIGTGDSPLHF. The CDR3 DNA follows: TGTGCCAGCAGCATAGGGACAGGGGATTCACCCCTCCACTTT. Filled out from reference TRBV7-3 and TRBJ1-6, the complete variable domain reads GAGVSQTPSNKVTEKGKYVELRCDPISGHTALYWYRQSLGQGPEFLIYFQGTGAADDSGLPNDRFFAVRPEGSVSTLKIQRTERGDSAVYLCASSIGTGDSPLHFGNGTRLTVT.

This clonotype was seen repeatedly, ten times or more. The chain combines TRBV20-1 with TRBJ2-7; D is perhaps TRBD1 or TRBD2 (7 bases each). This CDR3 region has 13 residues. Germline V gene lookup returns CDR1 DFQATT and CDR2 SNEGSKA (reference sequence). The ends were cut back, 6 bases at V and 3 bases at J, with 15 bases in the middle. The CDR3 sequence: CSAGGTEHYEQYF. In DNA form, the CDR3 reads TGCAGTGCGGGGGGGACAGAACACTACGAGCAGTACTTC.

The table lists this clonotype with many counts. The chain has TRBV12-3 or TRBV12-4 and TRBJ2-7, with a weak D call TRBD1 (6 bases). Trimming removed 1 base from V and 2 bases from J, with 12 bases in between. This CDR3 comprises 15 residues. The DNA for the CDR3 is TGTGCCAGCAGTTTAGATTCGAGGACAGCCTACGAGCAGTACTTC. Protein product: CASSLDSRTAYEQYF.

J is TRBJ1-2 and V is TRBV28, with D perhaps matching TRBD1 (6 bases). Deletions cut 6 bases from V and 2 bases from J, with 19 bases between. Germline-derived CDR1 and CDR2 are MDHEN and SYDVKM. This CDR3 has 16 amino acids. The CDR3 DNA follows: TGTGCCAGCAGGTACTCATCCACAGGGAGGAACTATGGCTACACCTTC. This translates into CASRYSSTGRNYGYTF.

The rearrangement joins TRBV12-3 or TRBV12-4 to TRBJ1-5, with no clear D. This CDR3 contains 15 residues. With 6 bases removed from V and 5 bases from J, the gap between germline ends came to 17 bases. The CDR3 is CASSSGRYGHQPQHF. CDR3 DNA: TGTGCCAGCAGCTCTGGCAGGTATGGGCATCAGCCCCAGCATTTT.

This clonotype was counted many times. The chain employs TRBV20-1 and TRBJ1-5; TRBD1 aligns across 7 bases. The germline gives CDR1 DFQATT, CDR2 SNEGSKA (reference sequence). The CDR3 contains 15 residues. Losses at the gene ends were 6 bases for V and 6 bases for J; bases not matched to a gene: 14. This CDR3 reads CSAVDIAGGGQPQHF. The CDR3, as DNA: TGCAGTGCGGTCGACATCGCAGGGGGTGGTCAGCCCCAGCATTTT.

This clonotype has a count of ten or more. The CDR3 sequence: CASTVRIGGRIYGYTF. CDR3 coding DNA: TGTGCCAGCACCGTAAGGATAGGGGGAAGGATCTATGGCTACACCTTC. The rearrangement uses TRBV28 and TRBJ1-2, with TRBD1 as a possible D gene (6 bases). Germline V CDR1 and CDR2: MDHEN, SYDVKM. The CDR3 totals 16 residues. V lost 7 bases and J lost 4, with 22 bases in between.

The chain employs TRBV18 and TRBJ2-7; 8 bases align to TRBD2. This CDR3 has 17 amino acids. In germline, CDR1 is KGHSH, CDR2 LQKENI. V lost 4 bases, J lost 3 bases, and 14 bases stayed unmatched. CDR3 in amino acids: CASSLLAERGSYYEQYF. The CDR3 bases are TGTGCCAGCTCACTTCTTGCCGAGCGGGGGAGCTACTACGAGCAGTACTTC.

This clonotype was seen many times. The gene calls are TRBV9 and TRBJ1-1; D perhaps matches TRBD1 (5 bases). The length of the CDR3 is 15 residues. CDR1 and CDR2 (germline): SGDLS, YYNGEE. Trimming removed 3 bases at V and 0 bases at J, with 12 bases between. The CDR3, as DNA: TGTGCCAGCAGCGCGGGAGGGGAGATGAACACTGAAGCTTTCTTT. It translates to CASSAGGEMNTEAFF.

The sample holds many counts of this clonotype. The chain couples TRBV6-4 to TRBJ1-6; D gene unclear. V dropped 5 bases and J dropped 0 bases, with 11 bases sitting between them. The CDR3 contains 16 residues. Germline assignment: CDR1 MRHNA and CDR2 SNTAGT. CDR3 sequence (DNA): TGTGCCAGCAGTTACCTATCGGACTCCTATAATTCACCCCTCCACTTT. Translation gives CASSYLSDSYNSPLHF.

The chain recombines TRBV3-1 with TRBJ2-5; D uncertain. The CDR3 is 12 residues long. Per the germline V gene, CDR1 is LGHDT and CDR2 is YNNKEL (reference sequence). V dropped 1 base and J dropped 4 bases, with 4 bases sitting between them. The CDR3 DNA reads TGTGCCAGCAGCCAAGGGATAGAGACCCAGTACTTC. Amino acids: CASSQGIETQYF.

This clonotype was recorded many times. V is TRBV11-1 and J is TRBJ2-2; D may be TRBD1 (6 bases). Germline V gene lookup returns CDR1 SGHAT and CDR2 FQDESV (reference sequence). This CDR3 region has 17 residues. V lost 3 bases to trimming and J lost 0 bases, with 14 bases between them. CDR3 sequence reads: CASSFFTGTTNTGELFF. DNA of the CDR3: TGTGCCAGCAGCTTTTTTACTGGGACAACGAACACCGGGGAGCTGTTTTTT.

This clonotype was recorded at least ten times. The chain uses TRBV25-1 and TRBJ1-1; D gene unclear. The CDR3 spans 12 residues. Deletions cut 0 bases from V and 8 bases from J, with 7 bases between. CDR1 and CDR2 (germline): MGHDK, SYGVNS. The CDR3 DNA reads as TGTGCCAGCAGTGAATATCCCGGGGAAGCTTTCTTT. Its protein is CASSEYPGEAFF. The whole variable domain, filled in from reference TRBV25-1 and TRBJ1-1, reads EADIYQTPRYLVIGTGKKITLECSQTMGHDKMYWYQQDPGMELHLIHYSYGVNSTEKGDLSSESTVSRIRTEHFPLTLESARPSHTSQYLCASSEYPGEAFFGQGTRLTVV.

This chain joins TRBV7-9 and TRBJ2-4, with 8 positions matching TRBD1. After removal of 5 bases from V and 7 bases from J, the junction contained 10 bases not matched to a gene. The germline V gene encodes CDR1 SEHNR and CDR2 FQNEAQ (reference sequence). CDR3 size: 15 residues. The CDR3 loop is CASSQQGGLGNIQYF. DNA for the CDR3: TGTGCCAGCAGCCAACAGGGGGGACTGGGGAACATTCAGTACTTC.

The V call is TRBV20-1, the J call TRBJ1-2, with D tentatively TRBD1 (5 bases). The CDR3 is made up of 12 amino acids. Trimming pared 8 bases from V and 2 bases from J, leaving 12 bases between. CDR1 is DFQATT and CDR2 is SNEGSKA in the germline V gene (reference sequence). In DNA, the CDR3 is TGCAGTATGACAGATACCAACTATGGCTACACCTTC. This gives the protein CSMTDTNYGYTF.

This clonotype was seen repeatedly, ten times or more. The chain is built from TRBV20-1 and TRBJ2-5; 13 nucleotides match TRBD2. The CDR3 runs to 19 residues. After removal of 3 bases from V and 3 bases from J, the junction contained 16 bases not matched to a gene. In germline, CDR1 is DFQATT, CDR2 SNEGSKA (reference sequence). The CDR3 DNA follows: TGCAGTGCTAGTGGGATTATCGGACTAGCGGGGGTCCGGGAAGAGACCCAGTACTTC. It yields the protein CSASGIIGLAGVREETQYF.

This clonotype was counted at least ten times. The V call is TRBV28, the J call TRBJ2-5; D possibly corresponds to TRBD2 (6 bases). The CDR3 runs 15 residues. CDR1 is MDHEN and CDR2 is SYDVKM in the germline V gene. V lost 1 base and J 2 bases, leaving 11 bases between the germline ends. In DNA, the CDR3 is TGTGCCAGCAGTTTATCGGGGGAAGGACAAGAGACCCAGTACTTC. Its protein product is CASSLSGEGQETQYF.

V and J are TRBV12-3 or TRBV12-4 and TRBJ1-2, with 10 bases lining up with TRBD1. The CDR3 runs to 15 residues. The V and J ends lost 2 bases and 5 bases, in that order; junction bases with no gene match: 5. Here the CDR3 DNA reads TGTGCCAGCAGTTTAAGTGGGGACAGGGGTTATGGCTACACCTTC. This translates into CASSLSGDRGYGYTF.

This clonotype was observed at least ten times. The gene calls are TRBV15 and TRBJ1-1; TRBD1 matches at 8 bases. From germline, CDR1 is LNHNV and CDR2 YYDKDF (reference sequence). This CDR3 spans 15 amino acids. V shed 3 bases and J 4 bases; nucleotides not matched to a gene: 7. CDR3: CATSRDRARGTEAFF. The CDR3 coding sequence is TGTGCCACCAGCAGGGACAGGGCTAGGGGCACTGAAGCTTTCTTT.

This clonotype has more than one count but fewer than ten. The chain joins TRBV6-1 to TRBJ2-5; D is perhaps TRBD2 (6 bases). This CDR3 contains 13 residues. Trimming took off 4 bases at V and 4 bases at J, with 10 bases between the two ends. Per the germline V gene, CDR1 is MNHNS and CDR2 is SASEGT. DNA for the CDR3: TGTGCCAGCAGTGCCTTGGGGGGAGAGACCCAGTACTTC. It codes for CASSALGGETQYF.